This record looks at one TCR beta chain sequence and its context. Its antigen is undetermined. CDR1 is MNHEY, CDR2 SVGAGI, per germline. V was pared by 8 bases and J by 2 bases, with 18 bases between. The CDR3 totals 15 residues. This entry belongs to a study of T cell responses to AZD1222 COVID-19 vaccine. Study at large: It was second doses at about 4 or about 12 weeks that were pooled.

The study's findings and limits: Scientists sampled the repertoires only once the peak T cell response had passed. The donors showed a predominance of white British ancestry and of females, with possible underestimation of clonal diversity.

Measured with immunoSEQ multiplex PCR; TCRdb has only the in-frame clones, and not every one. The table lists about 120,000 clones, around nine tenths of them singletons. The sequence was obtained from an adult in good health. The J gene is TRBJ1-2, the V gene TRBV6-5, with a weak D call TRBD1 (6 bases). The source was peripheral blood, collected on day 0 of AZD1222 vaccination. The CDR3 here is CASALIGGANYGYTF. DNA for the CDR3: TGTGCCAGCGCCTTGATTGGGGGGGCCAACTATGGCTACACCTTC.